This is a list of T cell receptor beta chains from one sample in a study of T cell responses to AZD1222 COVID-19 vaccine. The protocol was immunoSEQ multiplex PCR, while the TCRdb copy is restricted to in-frame clones and leaves out a portion. Here the sample spans 95,000 to 150,000 clones, about 90% being singletons. This specimen consisted of peripheral blood, obtained 28 days after the second AZD1222 dose. All receptors come from an adult who received the AZD1222 COVID-19 vaccine. Both conserved end residues are part of each CDR3. A D gene is named only where the DNA matches it firmly. Size tells how often a clone was seen (once, few, many) or the class of an expanded clone, and some rows leave it out.

NA	TRBV19	17	TRBJ1-5	NA	CASSYAVTVYSNQPQHF	TGTGCCAGTAGTTATGCGGTGACAGTTTATAGCAATCAGCCCCAGCATTTT
NA	TRBV25-1	18	TRBJ2-2	NA	CASSEIRLTGEYTGELFF	TGTGCCAGCAGTGAAATCCGCCTTACGGGGGAATACACCGGGGAGCTGTTTTTT
NA	TRBV29-1	14	TRBJ2-7	TRBD1	CSVGGGTGVYEQYF	TGCAGCGTTGGAGGGGGGACAGGGGTCTACGAGCAGTACTTC
NA	TRBV11-2	14	TRBJ2-7	NA	CASSFKTVTYEQYF	TGTGCCAGCAGCTTTAAGACAGTCACCTACGAGCAGTACTTC
NA	TRBV19	15	TRBJ1-3	NA	CASSIGQRSGNTIYF	TGTGCCAGTAGTATCGGACAGCGCTCTGGAAACACCATATATTTT
NA	TRBV28	12	TRBJ2-1	TRBD1	CASSLRGLEQFF	TGTGCCAGCAGTCTCAGGGGGCTTGAGCAGTTCTTC
NA	TRBV20-1	10	TRBJ1-1	NA	CKSPTPLAFF	TGCAAATCCCCTACTCCCTTGGCTTTCTTT
NA	TRBV6-5	14	TRBJ1-4	NA	CASSYTGMNEKLFF	TGTGCCAGCAGTTACACAGGGATGAATGAAAAACTGTTTTTT
NA	TRBV6-5	16	TRBJ2-5	NA	CASSYVAGDSGETQYF	TGTGCCAGCAGTTACGTGGCAGGGGATAGTGGAGAGACCCAGTACTTC
NA	TRBV24-1	13	TRBJ2-1	NA	CATSTGSFGEQFF	TGTGCCACCAGTACCGGTAGTTTTGGTGAGCAGTTCTTC
NA	TRBV19	13	TRBJ1-1	NA	CASSTRRNNEAFF	TGTGCCAGTAGTACCCGAAGAAACAACGAAGCTTTCTTT
NA	TRBV5-8	13	TRBJ2-7	NA	CASSQWRGYEQYF	TGTGCCAGCAGCCAATGGCGGGGCTACGAGCAGTACTTC
NA	TRBV28	17	TRBJ1-6	NA	CASSSGTDSYYNSPLHF	TGTGCCAGCAGTTCCGGGACCGACAGTTACTATAATTCACCCCTCCACTTT
NA	TRBV3-1/TRBV3-2	18	TRBJ2-1	TRBD2	CASSLAAAGGPWYNEQFF	TGTGCCAGCAGCCTTGCCGCAGCGGGAGGGCCGTGGTACAATGAGCAGTTCTTC
few	TRBV28	15	TRBJ2-7	TRBD1	CASRGDGTGHYEQYF	TGTGCCAGCAGAGGCGACGGGACAGGGCACTACGAGCAGTACTTC
NA	TRBV10-1	14	TRBJ2-3	TRBD2	CASSRTSSTDTQYF	TGCGCCAGCAGCCGGACTAGCAGCACAGATACGCAGTATTTT
NA	TRBV28	14	TRBJ1-2	TRBD1	CASSSGQGNYGYTF	TGTGCCAGCAGCTCGGGACAGGGTAACTATGGCTACACCTTC
NA	TRBV28	17	TRBJ1-1	NA	CASSPPRDRTADTEAFF	TGTGCCAGCAGTCCTCCCCGCGATAGGACAGCCGACACTGAAGCTTTCTTT
NA	TRBV10-1	12	TRBJ1-1	NA	CASGPDGSEAFF	TGCGCCAGCGGACCGGACGGCTCGGAAGCTTTCTTT
NA	TRBV5-4	17	TRBJ2-1	NA	CASSLEGGASSYNEQFF	TGTGCCAGCAGCTTGGAGGGCGGGGCGTCCTCCTACAATGAGCAGTTCTTC
NA	TRBV6-5	14	TRBJ2-3	NA	CASSIQEPTDTQYF	TGTGCCAGCAGTATACAGGAGCCCACAGATACGCAGTATTTT
NA	TRBV7-2	13	TRBJ2-2	NA	CASSLAYTGELFF	TGTGCCAGCAGCTTAGCTTACACCGGGGAGCTGTTTTTT
once	TRBV2	13	TRBJ1-2	TRBD1	CASSLGQSVGYTF	TGTGCCAGCAGTTTGGGACAGAGTGTTGGCTACACCTTC
NA	TRBV6-5	13	TRBJ1-2	NA	CASSYSGENGYTF	TGTGCCAGCAGTTACTCGGGGGAGAATGGCTACACCTTC
NA	TRBV9	16	TRBJ1-4	TRBD1	CASSPPGQGFNEKLFF	TGTGCCAGCAGCCCCCCGGGACAGGGATTTAATGAAAAACTGTTTTTT
NA	TRBV21-1	16	TRBJ2-7	NA	CASSKPRQGIKYEQYF	TGTGCCAGCAGCAAACCAAGACAGGGGATAAAGTACGAGCAGTACTTC
NA	TRBV28	17	TRBJ2-7	NA	CASSRLRGTMSSYEQYF	TGTGCCAGCAGTCGTTTACGAGGGACAATGAGCTCCTACGAGCAGTACTTC
NA	TRBV3-1/TRBV3-2	17	TRBJ1-6	NA	CASSLPNVRGNNSPLHF	TGTGCCAGCAGCCTCCCCAACGTCAGGGGTAATAATTCACCCCTCCACTTT
NA	TRBV5-5	13	TRBJ1-5	NA	CASSSQGNQPQHF	TGTGCCAGCAGCTCCCAGGGGAATCAGCCCCAGCATTTT
NA	TRBV28	12	TRBJ2-4	TRBD1	CASRTGENIQYF	TGTGCCAGCCGGACAGGGGAAAACATTCAGTACTTC
NA	TRBV5-4	11	TRBJ1-2	NA	CASGSNYGYTF	TGTGCCAGCGGCAGCAACTATGGCTACACCTTC
NA	TRBV27	17	TRBJ2-6	NA	CASSLIFRGSGANVLTF	TGTGCCAGCAGTTTAATATTTAGAGGGTCTGGGGCCAACGTCCTGACTTTC
NA	TRBV5-1	14	TRBJ1-1	NA	CASSPAVPNTEAFF	TGCGCCAGCAGCCCGGCCGTCCCGAACACTGAAGCTTTCTTT
once	TRBV3-1/TRBV3-2	17	TRBJ1-6	NA	CASSQDARGSYNSPLHF	TGTGCCAGCAGCCAAGACGCCAGGGGTAGCTATAATTCACCCCTCCACTTT
once	TRBV5-1	16	TRBJ2-2	TRBD2	CASSPGLAANTGELFF	TGCGCCAGCAGCCCGGGACTAGCGGCGAACACCGGGGAGCTGTTTTTT
NA	TRBV18	15	TRBJ1-5	TRBD1	CASSPGRTGGQPQHF	TGTGCCAGCTCACCAGGCAGAACAGGGGGTCAGCCCCAGCATTTT
NA	TRBV3-1/TRBV3-2	18	TRBJ2-5	TRBD2	CASSQAERTGGFQETQYF	TGTGCCAGCAGCCAAGCTGAAAGAACGGGGGGGTTCCAAGAGACCCAGTACTTC